This T cell receptor beta chain is drawn from a study of blood T cell repertoires in COVID-19. Overall study: COVID-19 samples collected from the United States, Italy and Spain covered acute and convalescent phases.

Authors' analysis steps: Researchers report that nucleated cell counts were estimated from reference gene primer amplification. Profiled with immunoSEQ multiplex PCR; TCRdb holds only in-frame clones, not every one. The V and J calls and the clone size are those of that table, but D and trimming were determined from the DNA. The table shows over 300,000 clones, with 88% occurring only once. V was clipped by 7 bases and J by 4 bases; unmatched bases: 9. The CDR3 length is 14 residues. Germline V CDR1 and CDR2: KGHDR, SFDVKD. Participants were placed into cohorts based on the clinical history they reported.

Sequencing was carried out using PBMCs or T cells enriched from blood (not recorded which). The chain combines TRBV24-1 with TRBJ2-7; 7 nucleotides line up with TRBD1. The source of this sequence is a woman younger than 45 with acute COVID-19. DNA of the CDR3: TGTGCCACCAGGAAGGACAGGTTCGTGTACGAGCAGTACTTC. Residues: CATRKDRFVYEQYF.